This T cell receptor (beta chain) emerged from a study of blood T cell repertoires in COVID-19. As for the study in general: Donors in the United States, Italy and Spain gave samples during acute or convalescent COVID-19. T cells, B-cell-depleted T cells, or PBMCs supplied cDNA or gDNA.

As processed by the authors: Estimated nucleated cell counts came from reference gene primer amplification. Method: immunoSEQ multiplex PCR; TCRdb's copy keeps in-frame clones and lacks some. The V and J calls and clone size come from that table; D and trimming were worked out from the DNA. The sample consists of roughly 90,000 clones, around four fifths of them appearing once. This clone was detected only once. Trimming stripped 0 bases from V and 13 bases from J, with 9 bases between. The V gene's germline CDR1 is DFQATT and CDR2 SNEGSKA (reference sequence). This CDR3 region has 11 residues. Sequencing input: peripheral blood. The chain employs TRBV20-1 and TRBJ2-2, with TRBD1 as a possible D gene (6 bases). The clonotype was recovered from a man aged 50-59 years with acute or convalescent COVID-19. CDR3 sequence: CSARESTGLFF. In DNA form, the CDR3 reads TGCAGTGCTAGAGAGTCGACAGGGCTGTTTTTT.